The clone carrying this T cell receptor (beta chain) came up once. Its antigen is currently unknown. The data were produced by immunoSEQ multiplex PCR, yet TCRdb's version contains in-frame clones alone and is incomplete. In the table there are some 170,000 clones, around 93% of which are singletons. These data originate in a study of T cell responses to AZD1222 COVID-19 vaccine. The study, taken as a whole, reports: Repertoires in all cases were sampled only once the peak T cell response had passed. It was only a handful of AZD1222 recipients who were seropositive at baseline.

Germline lookup yields CDR1 MGHRA and CDR2 YSYEKL. The CDR3 length is 14 residues. V was trimmed by 3 bases and J by 4 bases, leaving 13 bases between them. The sample consisted of peripheral blood, taken 28 days after the second dose of the MenACWY control vaccine. The TCR was taken from an adult who received the MenACWY meningococcal vaccine as a control. The V gene is TRBV4-1, the J gene TRBJ2-7, with a tentative D call TRBD1 (7 bases). For the CDR3, the DNA is TGCGCCAGCAGCCAGACGACAGGGAGGTACGAGCAGTACTTC. It encodes CASSQTTGRYEQYF.